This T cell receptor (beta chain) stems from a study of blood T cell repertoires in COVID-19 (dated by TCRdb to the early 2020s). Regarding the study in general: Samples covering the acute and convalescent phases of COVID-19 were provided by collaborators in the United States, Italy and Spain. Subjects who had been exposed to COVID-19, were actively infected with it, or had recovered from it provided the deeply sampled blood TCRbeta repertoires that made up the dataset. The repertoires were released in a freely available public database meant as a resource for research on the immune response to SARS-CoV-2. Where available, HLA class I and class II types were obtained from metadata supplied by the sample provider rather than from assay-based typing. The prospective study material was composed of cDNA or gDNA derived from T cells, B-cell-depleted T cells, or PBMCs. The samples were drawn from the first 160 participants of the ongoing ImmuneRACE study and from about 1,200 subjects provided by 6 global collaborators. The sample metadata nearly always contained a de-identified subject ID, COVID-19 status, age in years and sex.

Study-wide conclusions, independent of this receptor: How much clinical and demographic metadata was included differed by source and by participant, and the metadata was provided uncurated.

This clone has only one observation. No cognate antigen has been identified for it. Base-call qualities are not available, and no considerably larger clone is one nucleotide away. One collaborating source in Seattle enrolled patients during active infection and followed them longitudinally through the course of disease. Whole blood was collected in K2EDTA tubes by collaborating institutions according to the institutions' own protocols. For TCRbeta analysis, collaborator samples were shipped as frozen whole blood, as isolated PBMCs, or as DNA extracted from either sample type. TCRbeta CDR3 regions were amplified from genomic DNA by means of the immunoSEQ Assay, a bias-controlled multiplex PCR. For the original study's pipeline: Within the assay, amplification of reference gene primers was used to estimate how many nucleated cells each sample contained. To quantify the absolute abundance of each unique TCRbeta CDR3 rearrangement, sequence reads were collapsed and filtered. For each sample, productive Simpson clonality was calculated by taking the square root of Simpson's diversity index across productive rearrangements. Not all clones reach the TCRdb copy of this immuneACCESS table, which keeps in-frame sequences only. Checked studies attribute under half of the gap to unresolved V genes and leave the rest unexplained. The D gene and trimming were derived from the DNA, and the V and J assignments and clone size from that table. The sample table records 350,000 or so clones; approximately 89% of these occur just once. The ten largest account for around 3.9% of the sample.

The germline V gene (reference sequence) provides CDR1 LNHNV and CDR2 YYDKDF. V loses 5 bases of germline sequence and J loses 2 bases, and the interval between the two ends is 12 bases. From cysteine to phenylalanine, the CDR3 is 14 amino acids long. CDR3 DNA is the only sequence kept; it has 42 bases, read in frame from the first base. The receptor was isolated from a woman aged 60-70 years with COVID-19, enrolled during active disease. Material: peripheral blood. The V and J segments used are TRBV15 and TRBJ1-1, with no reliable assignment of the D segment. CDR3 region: CATSLLNRNTEAFF. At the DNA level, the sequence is TGTGCCACCAGCCTACTCAACAGAAACACTGAAGCTTTCTTT.